This T cell receptor beta chain was identified during a study of blood T cells in healthy people across ages. In the study overall: About one barcoded beta molecule per two T cells came from capture by template switching.

There are a few counts of this clonotype. Its antigen is as yet unknown. With a J-beta primer mix and a sample-barcoded 5' primer, a second PCR ran 7 to 11 cycles. TCRdb ran MiXCR on the 5' RACE reads and lists one entry per CDR3 protein. Of about 1.1 million distinct CDR3 sequences in the sample, more than 30% are singletons; the top ten hold around 13%. General study findings and limits: Compared with aged donors, long-lived donors showed fewer expanded clones, suggesting selection. Older age went with lower TCR beta diversity per million T cells, in a roughly linear way.

Sequenced sample: blood. The receptor comes from a man aged 18-30 years in good health.

DNA for the CDR3: TGTGCCATCAGTACCCACACTCCCGACAGTCCCCGGCTTGAGGGCTACACCTTC. Residues: CAISTHTPDSPRLEGYTF. The V gene is TRBV10-3, the J gene TRBJ1-2; a weak D match, TRBD1 (5 bases). The CDR3 sequence is 18 residues long. V lost 5 bases and J 8 bases, leaving 30 bases between the germline ends. Germline V lookup: CDR1 ENHRY, CDR2 SYGVKD.